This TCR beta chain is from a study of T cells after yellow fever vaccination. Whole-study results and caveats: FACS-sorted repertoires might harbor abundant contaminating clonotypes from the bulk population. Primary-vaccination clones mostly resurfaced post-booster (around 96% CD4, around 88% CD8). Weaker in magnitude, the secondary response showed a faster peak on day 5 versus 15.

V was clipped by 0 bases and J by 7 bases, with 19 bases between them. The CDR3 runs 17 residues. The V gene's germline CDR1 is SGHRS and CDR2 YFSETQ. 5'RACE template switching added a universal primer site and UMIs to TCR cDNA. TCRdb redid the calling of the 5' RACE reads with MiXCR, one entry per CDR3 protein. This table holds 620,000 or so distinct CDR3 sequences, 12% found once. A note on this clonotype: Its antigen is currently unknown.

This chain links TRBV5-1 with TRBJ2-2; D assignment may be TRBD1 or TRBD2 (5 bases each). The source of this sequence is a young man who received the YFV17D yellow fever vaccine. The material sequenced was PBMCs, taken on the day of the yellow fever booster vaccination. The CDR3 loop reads CASSLEPGPSKVGELFF. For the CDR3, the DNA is TGCGCCAGCAGCTTGGAGCCGGGACCGTCTAAGGTCGGGGAGCTGTTTTTT.